A selection of T cell receptor beta chains follows, all from one sample in a study of blood T cell repertoires in COVID-19. Measured with immunoSEQ multiplex PCR; TCRdb has only the in-frame clones, and not every one. The table includes 200,000 to 250,000 clones, just under 90% detected once. The sequenced sample was peripheral blood. These receptors were collected from a young man with COVID-19, enrolled during active disease. The CDR3 runs from the conserved cysteine through the conserved F or W. D genes are given only for firm matches. Not every row has a clone size; where given, it reads once, few, many or a size class.

>TRBJ2-7|TRBD1|-|TRBV5-4
CASSFGGQGVREQYF
TGTGCCAGCAGCTTTGGGGGACAGGGAGTCCGGGAGCAGTACTTC
>TRBJ1-4|TRBD1|once|TRBV5-1
CASSLWGDQGAREKLFF
TGCGCCAGCAGCTTGTGGGGAGATCAGGGGGCAAGGGAAAAACTGTTTTTT
>TRBJ1-2|TRBD1|-|TRBV2
CASRETGVYGYTF
TGTGCCAGCAGGGAGACAGGGGTCTATGGCTACACCTTC
>TRBJ2-7|-|-|TRBV9
CASSVGGTSSYEQYF
TGTGCCAGCAGCGTAGGGGGGACAAGCTCCTACGAGCAGTACTTC
>TRBJ1-2|TRBD1|-|TRBV29-1
CSVSLQGVKLSYGYTF
TGCAGCGTTTCCCTACAGGGGGTTAAGTTATCCTATGGCTACACCTTC
>TRBJ2-7|-|-|TRBV7-2
CASSLKQGGSGRLHEQYF
TGTGCCAGCAGCTTAAAACAGGGGGGAAGCGGGAGGCTCCACGAGCAGTACTTC
>TRBJ1-2|TRBD1|-|TRBV6-1
CASSEAQGTGNYGYTF
TGTGCCAGCAGTGAAGCGCAAGGGACAGGGAACTATGGCTACACCTTC
>TRBJ2-2|-|-|TRBV7-6
CASSLRSGEVGGELFF
TGTGCCAGCAGCTTACGATCGGGGGAAGTAGGCGGGGAGCTGTTTTTT
>TRBJ1-2|-|-|TRBV25-1
CASSELEENYGYTF
TGTGCCAGCAGTGAATTAGAGGAGAACTATGGCTACACCTTC
>TRBJ1-1|-|once|TRBV28
CASTGVPNTEAFF
TGTGCCAGCACCGGAGTACCGAACACTGAAGCTTTCTTT
>TRBJ1-1|-|-|TRBV5-1
CASYSQGNTEAFF
TGCGCCAGCTACTCACAGGGGAACACTGAAGCTTTCTTT
>TRBJ1-1|TRBD1|-|TRBV7-3
CASSPLGQGDTEAFF
TGTGCCAGCAGCCCTTTGGGACAGGGAGACACTGAAGCTTTCTTT
>TRBJ1-2|TRBD1|-|TRBV15
CATSRALGPGQGKGYTF
TGTGCCACCAGCAGAGCCTTAGGGCCGGGACAGGGGAAAGGCTACACCTTC
>TRBJ1-2|-|-|TRBV7-2
CASSLAEGTNYGYTF
TGTGCCAGCAGCTTAGCGGAAGGGACAAACTATGGCTACACCTTC
>TRBJ1-5|-|-|TRBV21-1
CASSKERTVENQPQHF
TGTGCCAGCAGCAAAGAGCGGACGGTAGAAAATCAGCCCCAGCATTTT
>TRBJ2-1|TRBD2|-|TRBV11-1
CASRIRTSGYNEQFF
TGTGCCAGCAGGATTCGGACTAGCGGATACAATGAGCAGTTCTTC
>TRBJ2-7|-|few|TRBV11-3
CASSLVRGEQYF
TGTGCCAGCAGCTTAGTCCGGGGCGAGCAGTACTTC
>TRBJ2-1|-|-|TRBV28
CASLLDTSRNEQFF
TGTGCCAGCCTTCTTGACACCAGTAGGAATGAGCAGTTCTTC
>TRBJ1-1|-|-|TRBV23-1
CASSQSPGNTEAFF
TGCGCCAGCAGTCAATCGCCGGGGAACACTGAAGCTTTCTTT
>TRBJ2-5|TRBD2|-|TRBV7-2
CASSLGLAGGGQETQYF
TGTGCCAGCAGCTTAGGGCTAGCGGGGGGAGGCCAAGAGACCCAGTACTTC
>TRBJ2-5|TRBD2|-|TRBV2
CAITRSGVSETQYF
TGTGCCATAACTCGTAGCGGGGTTAGCGAGACCCAGTACTTC
>TRBJ2-2|-|once|TRBV11-2
CASSPTNTGELFF
TGTGCCAGCAGTCCGACAAACACCGGGGAGCTGTTTTTT
>TRBJ2-7|TRBD1|-|TRBV15
CATTAGTGTYEQYF
TGTGCCACCACCGCCGGGACAGGGACGTACGAGCAGTACTTC
>TRBJ1-2|TRBD1|few|TRBV4-2
CASRPGQGNYGYTF
TGTGCCAGCAGACCGGGACAGGGTAACTATGGCTACACCTTC
>TRBJ1-4|-|-|TRBV4-2
CASSQGTGPLTNEKLFF
TGTGCCAGCAGCCAAGGAACGGGTCCCTTAACTAATGAAAAACTGTTTTTT
>TRBJ1-3|TRBD1|-|TRBV28
CASSDPDRGFRDTIYF
TGTGCCAGCAGTGACCCGGACAGGGGATTTAGGGACACCATATATTTT
>TRBJ1-5|-|once|TRBV29-1
CSVVSDSNQPQHF
TGCAGCGTTGTATCAGATAGCAATCAGCCCCAGCATTTT
>TRBJ2-1|-|-|TRBV5-4
CASSPPGATEQFF
TGTGCCAGCAGCCCACCAGGGGCGACTGAGCAGTTCTTC
>TRBJ1-2|-|-|TRBV5-1
CASSLDRANYGYTF
TGCGCCAGCAGCTTGGACAGAGCTAACTATGGCTACACCTTC
>TRBJ2-7|TRBD2|-|TRBV4-3
CASSQELAKYEQYF
TGCGCCAGCAGCCAAGAACTAGCGAAATACGAGCAGTACTTC
>TRBJ1-5|-|once|TRBV28
CASSSYSNQPQHF
TGTGCCAGCAGTTCTTATAGCAATCAGCCCCAGCATTTT
>TRBJ2-1|-|-|TRBV7-2
CASSSSTMDIISYNEQFF
TGTGCCAGCAGCTCCTCAACTATGGACATAATCTCCTACAATGAGCAGTTCTTC
>TRBJ2-7|-|-|TRBV29-1
CSVEGGAIDEQYF
TGCAGCGTTGAGGGGGGGGCGATTGACGAGCAGTACTTC
>TRBJ2-1|TRBD1|-|TRBV24-1
CATSTGTGFSNEQFF
TGTGCCACCAGCACCGGGACAGGGTTTTCCAATGAGCAGTTCTTC
>TRBJ1-1|-|-|TRBV12-3/TRBV12-4
CAIGTAGGLAFF
TGTGCCATTGGGACCGCCGGGGGGTTGGCTTTCTTT
>TRBJ2-1|-|-|TRBV9
CASSVVGAGHNEQFF
TGTGCCAGCAGCGTAGTGGGGGCCGGCCACAATGAGCAGTTCTTC
>TRBJ1-6|-|-|TRBV7-2
CASSPPRSPLHF
TGTGCCAGCAGCCCCCCCCGGTCACCCCTCCACTTT
>TRBJ1-1|-|-|TRBV19
CASTRTVDTEAFF
TGTGCCAGTACACGAACAGTTGACACTGAAGCTTTCTTT
>TRBJ1-1|TRBD1|few|TRBV9
CASSVTGLNTEAFF
TGTGCCAGCAGCGTGACAGGGCTTAACACTGAAGCTTTCTTT
>TRBJ1-4|TRBD1|-|TRBV18
CASSLYVGQDNEKLFF
TGTGCCAGCTCACTCTACGTGGGACAGGATAATGAAAAACTGTTTTTT
>TRBJ1-2|-|-|TRBV6-2/TRBV6-3
CASSRQRYGYTF
TGTGCCAGCAGCAGACAGAGGTATGGCTACACCTTC
>TRBJ2-5|-|-|TRBV3-1/TRBV3-2
CASSQGSGDQETQYF
TGTGCCAGCAGCCAAGGTTCGGGAGACCAAGAGACCCAGTACTTC
>TRBJ1-6|-|-|TRBV19
CASCGENNSPLHF
TGTGCCAGTTGCGGGGAGAATAATTCACCCCTCCACTTT
>TRBJ2-7|-|-|TRBV27
CASSLSGTSYEQYF
TGTGCCAGCAGTTTGTCCGGGACATCTTACGAGCAGTACTTC
>TRBJ2-3|TRBD1|-|TRBV7-9
CASSLGTGETDTQYF
TGTGCCAGCAGCTTAGGAACAGGGGAAACAGATACGCAGTATTTT
>TRBJ2-2|-|-|TRBV7-2
CASSLRAGALTGELFF
TGTGCCAGCAGCTTACGGGCGGGGGCCCTTACCGGGGAGCTGTTTTTT
>TRBJ1-4|TRBD1|-|TRBV6-5
CASSFRTGTPEKLFF
TGTGCCAGCAGTTTTCGGACAGGGACGCCTGAAAAACTGTTTTTT
>TRBJ2-1|-|-|TRBV7-3
CASSFSSKREQFF
TGTGCCAGCAGCTTCTCTTCGAAGCGGGAGCAGTTCTTC
>TRBJ2-7|TRBD1|-|TRBV28
CASSTGTGVWNEQYF
TGTGCCAGCAGCACCGGGACAGGGGTGTGGAACGAGCAGTACTTC